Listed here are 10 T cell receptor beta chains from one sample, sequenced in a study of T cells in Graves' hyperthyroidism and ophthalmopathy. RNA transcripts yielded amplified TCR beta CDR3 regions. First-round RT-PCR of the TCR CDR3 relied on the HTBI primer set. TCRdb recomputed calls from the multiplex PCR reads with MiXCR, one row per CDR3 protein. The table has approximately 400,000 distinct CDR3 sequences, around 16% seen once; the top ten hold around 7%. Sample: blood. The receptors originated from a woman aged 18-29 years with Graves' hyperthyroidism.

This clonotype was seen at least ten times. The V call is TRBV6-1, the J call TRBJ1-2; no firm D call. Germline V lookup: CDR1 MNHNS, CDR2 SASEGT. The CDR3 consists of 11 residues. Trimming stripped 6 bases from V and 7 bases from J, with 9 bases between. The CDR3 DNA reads TGTGCCAGCAGCGGACGGGGTGGCTACACCTTC. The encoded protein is CASSGRGGYTF.

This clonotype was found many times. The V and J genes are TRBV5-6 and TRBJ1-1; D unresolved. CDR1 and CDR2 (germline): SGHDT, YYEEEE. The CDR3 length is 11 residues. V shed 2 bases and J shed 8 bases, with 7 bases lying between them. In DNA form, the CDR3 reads TGTGCCAGCAGCTTTTCGAGGGAAGCTTTCTTT. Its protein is CASSFSREAFF.

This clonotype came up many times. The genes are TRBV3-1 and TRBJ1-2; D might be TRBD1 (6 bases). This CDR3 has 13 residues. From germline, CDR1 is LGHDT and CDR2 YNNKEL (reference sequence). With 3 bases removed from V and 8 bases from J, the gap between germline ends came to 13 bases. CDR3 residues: CASSQEGGWGYTF. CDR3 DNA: TGTGCCAGCAGCCAGGAGGGGGGATGGGGCTACACCTTC.

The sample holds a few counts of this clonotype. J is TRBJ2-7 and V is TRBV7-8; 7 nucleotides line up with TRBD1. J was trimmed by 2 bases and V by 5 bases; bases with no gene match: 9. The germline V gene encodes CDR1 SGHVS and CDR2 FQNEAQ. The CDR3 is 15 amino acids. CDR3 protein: CASSHRRDSTYEQYF. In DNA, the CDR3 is TGTGCCAGCAGCCACCGCCGGGACAGCACCTACGAGCAGTACTTC.

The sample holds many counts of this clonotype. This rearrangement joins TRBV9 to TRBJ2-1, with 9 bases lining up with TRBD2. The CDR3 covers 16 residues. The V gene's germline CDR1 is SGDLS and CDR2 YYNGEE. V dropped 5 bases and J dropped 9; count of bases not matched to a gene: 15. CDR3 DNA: TGTGCCAGCAGTCCTAGATCACAGCGGGAGGTGCTTGAGCAGTTCTTC. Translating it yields CASSPRSQREVLEQFF.

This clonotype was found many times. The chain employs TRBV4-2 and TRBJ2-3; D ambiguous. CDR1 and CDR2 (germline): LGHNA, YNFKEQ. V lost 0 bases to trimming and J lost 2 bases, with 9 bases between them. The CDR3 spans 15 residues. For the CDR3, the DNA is TGTGCCAGCAGCCAAGATGGCGGAGACACAGATACGCAGTATTTT. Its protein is CASSQDGGDTDTQYF.

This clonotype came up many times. In nucleotides, the CDR3 is TGTGCCAGCAGCTTAAGGGTAATGGGAGGCTACACCTTC. This translates into CASSLRVMGGYTF. The V call is TRBV9, the J call TRBJ1-2; unclear D gene. The ends were cut back, 4 bases at V and 8 bases at J, with 15 bases in the middle. The CDR3 extends over 13 amino acids. Germline V CDR1 and CDR2: SGDLS, YYNGEE.

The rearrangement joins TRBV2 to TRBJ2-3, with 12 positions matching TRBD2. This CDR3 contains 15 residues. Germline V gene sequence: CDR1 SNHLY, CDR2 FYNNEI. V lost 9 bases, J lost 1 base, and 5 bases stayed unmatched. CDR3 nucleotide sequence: TGTGCCAGTCTACTAGCGGGGGGACGCACAGATACGCAGTATTTT. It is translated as CASLLAGGRTDTQYF. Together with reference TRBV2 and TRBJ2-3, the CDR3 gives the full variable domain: EPEVTQTPSHQVTQMGQEVILRCVPISNHLYFYWYRQILGQKVEFLVSFYNNEISEKSEIFDDQFSVERPDGSNFTLKIRSTKLEDSAMYFCASLLAGGRTDTQYFGPGTRLTVL.

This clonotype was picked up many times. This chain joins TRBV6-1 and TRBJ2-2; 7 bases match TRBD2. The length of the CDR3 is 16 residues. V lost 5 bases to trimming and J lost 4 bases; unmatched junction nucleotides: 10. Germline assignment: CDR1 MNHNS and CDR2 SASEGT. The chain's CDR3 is CASSSGLAVFTGELFF. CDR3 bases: TGTGCCAGCAGTTCCGGGCTAGCGGTCTTCACCGGGGAGCTGTTTTTT.

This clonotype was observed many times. This CDR3 reads CSANGQSSSYEQYF. CDR3 coding DNA: TGCAGTGCTAATGGACAGAGTAGCTCCTACGAGCAGTACTTC. The chain links TRBV20-1 to TRBJ2-7; TRBD1 is a possible D gene (6 bases). CDR1 and CDR2 from the germline V gene are DFQATT and SNEGSKA (reference sequence). The V gene lost 4 bases and the J gene lost 0 bases, with 13 bases spanning the gap. The CDR3 has 14 amino acids.